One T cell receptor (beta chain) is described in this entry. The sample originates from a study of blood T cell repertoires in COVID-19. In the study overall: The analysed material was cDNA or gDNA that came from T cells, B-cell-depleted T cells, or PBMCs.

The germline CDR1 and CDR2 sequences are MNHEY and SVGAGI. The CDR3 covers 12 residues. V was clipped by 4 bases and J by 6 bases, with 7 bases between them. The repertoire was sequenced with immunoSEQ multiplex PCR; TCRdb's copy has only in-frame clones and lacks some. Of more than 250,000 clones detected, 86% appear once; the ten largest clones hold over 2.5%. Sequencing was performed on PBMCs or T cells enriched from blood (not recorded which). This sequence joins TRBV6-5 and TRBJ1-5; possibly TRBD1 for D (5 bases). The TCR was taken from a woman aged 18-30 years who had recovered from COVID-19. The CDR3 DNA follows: TGTGCCAGCAGTTCTAGGGGTCAGCCCCAGCATTTT. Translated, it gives CASSSRGQPQHF.